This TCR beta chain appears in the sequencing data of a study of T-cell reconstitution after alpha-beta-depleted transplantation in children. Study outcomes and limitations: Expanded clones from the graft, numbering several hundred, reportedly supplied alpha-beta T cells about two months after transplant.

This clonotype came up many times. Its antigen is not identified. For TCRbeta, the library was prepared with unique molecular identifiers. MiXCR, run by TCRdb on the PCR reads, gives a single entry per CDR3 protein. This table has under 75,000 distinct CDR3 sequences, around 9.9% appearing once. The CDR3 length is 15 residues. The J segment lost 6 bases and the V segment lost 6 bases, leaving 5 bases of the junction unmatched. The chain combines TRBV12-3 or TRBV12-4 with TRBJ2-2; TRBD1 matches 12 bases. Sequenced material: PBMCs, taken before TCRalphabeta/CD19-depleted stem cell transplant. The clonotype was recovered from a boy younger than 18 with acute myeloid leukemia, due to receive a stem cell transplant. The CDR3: CASRRDRGRSGELFF. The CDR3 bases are TGTGCCAGCAGGCGGGACAGGGGGCGGTCCGGGGAGCTGTTTTTT.